This T cell receptor beta chain was recorded in a study of blood T cell repertoires in COVID-19. Whole-study context: PBMCs, B-cell-depleted T cells, or T cells provided the cDNA or gDNA that made up the material.

Generated by immunoSEQ multiplex PCR, the TCRdb table keeps only in-frame clones and is missing some. The repertoire holds under 250,000 clones, with around 84% as singletons. This clone was detected only a few times. Specimen: peripheral blood. This TCR was recovered from a man in his forties or fifties who had recovered from COVID-19.

The CDR3 nucleotides are TGTGCCTGGAATCTCCAACAGAGCTCCTACGAGCAGTACTTC. This translates into CAWNLQQSSYEQYF. The chain uses TRBV30 and TRBJ2-7; D is unresolved. V lost 4 bases to trimming and J lost 0 bases, with 13 bases between them. The germline V gene encodes CDR1 GTSNPN and CDR2 SVGIG (reference sequence). The CDR3 loop spans 14 amino acids.